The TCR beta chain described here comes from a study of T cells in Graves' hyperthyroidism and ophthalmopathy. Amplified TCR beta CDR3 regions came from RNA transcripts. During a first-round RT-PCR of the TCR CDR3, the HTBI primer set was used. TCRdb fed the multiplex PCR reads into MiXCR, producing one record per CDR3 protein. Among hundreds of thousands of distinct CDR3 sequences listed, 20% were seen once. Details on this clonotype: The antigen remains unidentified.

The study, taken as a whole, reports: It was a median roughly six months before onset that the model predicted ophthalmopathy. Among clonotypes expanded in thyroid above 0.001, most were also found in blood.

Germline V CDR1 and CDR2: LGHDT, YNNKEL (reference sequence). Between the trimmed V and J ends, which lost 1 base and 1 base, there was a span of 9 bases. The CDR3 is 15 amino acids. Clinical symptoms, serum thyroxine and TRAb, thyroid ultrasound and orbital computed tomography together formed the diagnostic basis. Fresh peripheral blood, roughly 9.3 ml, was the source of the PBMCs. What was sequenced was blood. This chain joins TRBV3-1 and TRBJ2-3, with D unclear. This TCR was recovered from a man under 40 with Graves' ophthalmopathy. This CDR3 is CASSQGLGRTDTQYF. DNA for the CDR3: TGTGCCAGCAGCCAAGGGCTAGGCCGCACAGATACGCAGTATTTT.